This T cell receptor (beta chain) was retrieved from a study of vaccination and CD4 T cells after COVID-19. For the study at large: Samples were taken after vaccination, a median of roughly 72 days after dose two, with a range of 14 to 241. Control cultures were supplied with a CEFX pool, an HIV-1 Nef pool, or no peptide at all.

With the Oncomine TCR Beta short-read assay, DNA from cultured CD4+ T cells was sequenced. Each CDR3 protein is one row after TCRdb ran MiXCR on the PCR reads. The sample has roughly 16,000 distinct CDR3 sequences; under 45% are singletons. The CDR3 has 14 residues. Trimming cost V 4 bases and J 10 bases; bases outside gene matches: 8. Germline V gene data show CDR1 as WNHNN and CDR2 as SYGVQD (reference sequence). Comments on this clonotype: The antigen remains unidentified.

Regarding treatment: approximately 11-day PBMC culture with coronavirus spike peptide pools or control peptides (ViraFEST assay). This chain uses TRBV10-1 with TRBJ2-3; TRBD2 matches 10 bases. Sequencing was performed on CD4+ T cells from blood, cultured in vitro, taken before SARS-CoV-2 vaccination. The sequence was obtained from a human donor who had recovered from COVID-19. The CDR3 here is CASSASGRGLAQYF. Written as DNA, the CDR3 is TGCGCCAGCAGTGCTAGCGGGAGAGGGCTGGCGCAGTATTTT.